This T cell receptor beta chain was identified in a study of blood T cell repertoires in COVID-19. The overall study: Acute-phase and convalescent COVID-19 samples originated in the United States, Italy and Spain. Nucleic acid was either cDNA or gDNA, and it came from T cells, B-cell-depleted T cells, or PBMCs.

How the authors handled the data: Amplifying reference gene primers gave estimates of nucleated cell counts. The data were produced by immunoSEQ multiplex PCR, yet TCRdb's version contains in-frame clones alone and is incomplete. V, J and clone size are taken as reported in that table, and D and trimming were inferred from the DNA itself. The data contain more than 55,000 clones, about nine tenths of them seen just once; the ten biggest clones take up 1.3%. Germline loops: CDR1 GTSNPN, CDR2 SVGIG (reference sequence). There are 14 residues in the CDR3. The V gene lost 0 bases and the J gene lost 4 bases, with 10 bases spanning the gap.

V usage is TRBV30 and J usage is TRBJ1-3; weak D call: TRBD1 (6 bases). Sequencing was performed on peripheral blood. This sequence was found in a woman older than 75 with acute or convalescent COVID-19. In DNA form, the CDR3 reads TGTGCCTGGAGTGTGGGGGGGCCGGGAAACACCATATATTTT. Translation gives CAWSVGGPGNTIYF.